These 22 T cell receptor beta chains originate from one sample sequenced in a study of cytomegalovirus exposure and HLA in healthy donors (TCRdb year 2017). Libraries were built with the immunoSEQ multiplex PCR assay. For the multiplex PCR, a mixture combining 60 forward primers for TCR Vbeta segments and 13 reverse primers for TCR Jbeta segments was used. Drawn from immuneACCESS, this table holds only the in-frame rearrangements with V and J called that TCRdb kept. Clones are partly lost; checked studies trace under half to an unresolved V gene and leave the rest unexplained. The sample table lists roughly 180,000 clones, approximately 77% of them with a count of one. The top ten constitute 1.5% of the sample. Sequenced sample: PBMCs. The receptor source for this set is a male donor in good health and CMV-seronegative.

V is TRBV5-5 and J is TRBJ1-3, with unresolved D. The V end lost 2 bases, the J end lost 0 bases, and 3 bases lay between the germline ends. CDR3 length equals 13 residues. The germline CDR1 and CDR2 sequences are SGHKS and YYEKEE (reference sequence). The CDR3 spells CASSFSSGNTIYF. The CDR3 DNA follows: TGTGCCAGCAGCTTTAGCTCTGGAAACACCATATATTTT.

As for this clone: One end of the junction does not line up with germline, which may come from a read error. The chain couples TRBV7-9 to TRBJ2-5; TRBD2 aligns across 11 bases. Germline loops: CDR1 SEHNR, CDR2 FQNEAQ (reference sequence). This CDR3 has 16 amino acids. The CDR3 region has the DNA TGTTCCAGCAGCCCGTCCCTAGCGGGAGGTCGAGAGACCCAGTACTTC. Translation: CSSSPSLAGGRETQYF.

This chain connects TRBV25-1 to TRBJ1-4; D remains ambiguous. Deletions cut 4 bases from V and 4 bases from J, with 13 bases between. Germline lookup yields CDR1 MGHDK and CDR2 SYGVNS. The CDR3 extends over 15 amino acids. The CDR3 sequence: CASSASRSLNEKLFF. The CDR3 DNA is TGTGCCAGCAGTGCTTCGCGGAGCCTTAATGAAAAACTGTTTTTT.

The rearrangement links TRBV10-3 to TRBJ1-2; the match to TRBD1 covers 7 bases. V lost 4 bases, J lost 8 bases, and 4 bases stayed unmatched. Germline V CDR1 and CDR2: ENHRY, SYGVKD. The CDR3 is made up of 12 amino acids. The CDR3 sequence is CAISGQGGGYTF. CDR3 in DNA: TGTGCCATCAGTGGACAGGGCGGCGGCTACACCTTC.

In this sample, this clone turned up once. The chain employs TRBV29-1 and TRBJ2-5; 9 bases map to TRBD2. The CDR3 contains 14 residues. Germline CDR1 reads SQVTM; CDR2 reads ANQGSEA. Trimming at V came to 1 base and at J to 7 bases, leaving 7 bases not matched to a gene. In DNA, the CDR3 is TGCAGCGTTGAAGGCGGGAGGGCTCTTGGGACCCAGTACTTC. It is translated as CSVEGGRALGTQYF.

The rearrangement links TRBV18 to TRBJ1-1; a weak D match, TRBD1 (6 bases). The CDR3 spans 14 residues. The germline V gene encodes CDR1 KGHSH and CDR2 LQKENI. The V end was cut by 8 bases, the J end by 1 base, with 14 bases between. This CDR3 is CASRKGDRNTEAFF. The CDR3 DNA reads TGTGCCAGCCGAAAGGGGGATCGGAACACTGAAGCTTTCTTT.

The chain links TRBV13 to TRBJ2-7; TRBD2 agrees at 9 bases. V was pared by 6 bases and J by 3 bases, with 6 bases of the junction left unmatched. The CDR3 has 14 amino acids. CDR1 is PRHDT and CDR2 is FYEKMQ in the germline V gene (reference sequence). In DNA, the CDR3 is TGTGCCAGCAGTCAGCGGGGGGCCCTCTACGAGCAGTACTTC. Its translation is CASSQRGALYEQYF.

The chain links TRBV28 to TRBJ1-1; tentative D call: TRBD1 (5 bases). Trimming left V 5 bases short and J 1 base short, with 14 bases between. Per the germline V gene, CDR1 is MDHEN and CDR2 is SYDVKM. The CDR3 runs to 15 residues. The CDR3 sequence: CASSPQVAGNTEAFF. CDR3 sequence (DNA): TGTGCCAGCAGTCCACAGGTAGCGGGGAACACTGAAGCTTTCTTT.

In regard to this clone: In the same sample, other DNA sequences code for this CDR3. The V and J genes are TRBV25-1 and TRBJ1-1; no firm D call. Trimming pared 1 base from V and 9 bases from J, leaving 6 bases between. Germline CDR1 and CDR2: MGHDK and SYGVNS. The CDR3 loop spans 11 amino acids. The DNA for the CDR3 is TGTGCCAGCAGTGAATTGAGGCAAGCTTTCTTT. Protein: CASSELRQAFF.

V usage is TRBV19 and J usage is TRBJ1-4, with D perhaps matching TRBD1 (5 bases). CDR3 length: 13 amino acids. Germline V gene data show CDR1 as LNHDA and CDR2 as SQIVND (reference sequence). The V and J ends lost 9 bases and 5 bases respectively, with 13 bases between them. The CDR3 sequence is CASQTVQNEKLFF. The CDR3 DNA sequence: TGTGCCAGCCAGACAGTCCAAAATGAAAAACTGTTTTTT. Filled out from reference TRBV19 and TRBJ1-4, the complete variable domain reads DGGITQSPKYLFRKEGQNVTLSCEQNLNHDAMYWYRQDPGQGLRLIYYSQIVNDFQKGDIAEGYSVSREKKESFPLTVTSAQKNPTAFYLCASQTVQNEKLFFGSGTQLSVL.

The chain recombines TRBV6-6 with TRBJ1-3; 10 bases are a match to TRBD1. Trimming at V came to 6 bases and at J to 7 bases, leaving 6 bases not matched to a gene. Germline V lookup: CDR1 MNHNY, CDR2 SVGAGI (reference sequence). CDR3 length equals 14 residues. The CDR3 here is CASRLGQGWNTIYF. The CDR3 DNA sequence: TGTGCCAGCAGGCTGGGACAGGGGTGGAACACCATATATTTT.

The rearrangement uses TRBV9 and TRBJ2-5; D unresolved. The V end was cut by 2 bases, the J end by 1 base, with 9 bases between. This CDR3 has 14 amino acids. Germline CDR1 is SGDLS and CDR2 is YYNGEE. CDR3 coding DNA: TGTGCCAGCAGCGTTACGGGTCGCCAAGAGACCCAGTACTTC. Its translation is CASSVTGRQETQYF.

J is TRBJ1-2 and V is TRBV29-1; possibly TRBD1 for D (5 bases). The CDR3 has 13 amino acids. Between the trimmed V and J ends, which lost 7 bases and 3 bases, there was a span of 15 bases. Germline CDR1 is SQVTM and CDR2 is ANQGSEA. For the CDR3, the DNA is TGCAGCGGATACTCCAGGGCGGACTATGGCTACACCTTC. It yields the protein CSGYSRADYGYTF.

The CDR3 region has the DNA TGTGCCAGCAGTTACTCGGACGGGACAGGGGGTTACGAGCAGTACTTC. Translating gives CASSYSDGTGGYEQYF. The rearrangement uses TRBV6-6 and TRBJ2-7, with 11 bases aligning to TRBD1. The CDR3 is made up of 16 amino acids. Germline CDR1 and CDR2: MNHNY and SVGAGI (reference sequence). With V trimmed by 0 bases and J by 4 bases, 5 bases remained unmatched.

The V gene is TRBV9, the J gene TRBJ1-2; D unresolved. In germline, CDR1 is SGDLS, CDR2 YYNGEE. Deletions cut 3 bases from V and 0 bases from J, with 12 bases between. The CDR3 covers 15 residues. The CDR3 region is CASSAEGVANYGYTF. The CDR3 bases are TGTGCCAGCAGCGCCGAGGGAGTAGCTAACTATGGCTACACCTTC.

This CDR3 is CASSLLGERETQYF. In DNA form, the CDR3 reads TGTGCCAGCAGCCTTCTCGGAGAGAGAGAGACCCAGTACTTC. This sequence joins TRBV7-6 and TRBJ2-5; unclear D gene. The V end lost 5 bases, the J end lost 4 bases, and 14 bases lay between the germline ends. Germline V gene data show CDR1 as SGHVS and CDR2 as FNYEAQ. The CDR3 has 14 amino acids.

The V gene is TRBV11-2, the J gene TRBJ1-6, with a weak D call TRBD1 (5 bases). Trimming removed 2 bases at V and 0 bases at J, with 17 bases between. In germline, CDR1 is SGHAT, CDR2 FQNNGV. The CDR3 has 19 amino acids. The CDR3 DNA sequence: TGTGCCAGCAGCTTAACCTTGGATGGGGGGTTCTCCTATAATTCACCCCTCCACTTT. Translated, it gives CASSLTLDGGFSYNSPLHF.

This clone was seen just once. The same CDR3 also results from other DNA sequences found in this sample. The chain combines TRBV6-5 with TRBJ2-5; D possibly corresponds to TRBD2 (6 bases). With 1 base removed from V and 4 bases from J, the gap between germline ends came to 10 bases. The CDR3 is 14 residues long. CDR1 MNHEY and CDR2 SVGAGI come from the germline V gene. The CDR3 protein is CASSYYRGAETQYF. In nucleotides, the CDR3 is TGTGCCAGCAGTTACTATCGCGGGGCAGAGACCCAGTACTTC.

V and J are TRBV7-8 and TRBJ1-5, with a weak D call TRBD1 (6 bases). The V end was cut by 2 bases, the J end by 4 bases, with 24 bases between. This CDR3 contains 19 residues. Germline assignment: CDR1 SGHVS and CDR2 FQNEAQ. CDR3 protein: CASSLKSRVQGIKNQPQHF. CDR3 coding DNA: TGTGCCAGCAGCTTAAAGTCCCGAGTGCAGGGGATAAAAAATCAGCCCCAGCATTTT.

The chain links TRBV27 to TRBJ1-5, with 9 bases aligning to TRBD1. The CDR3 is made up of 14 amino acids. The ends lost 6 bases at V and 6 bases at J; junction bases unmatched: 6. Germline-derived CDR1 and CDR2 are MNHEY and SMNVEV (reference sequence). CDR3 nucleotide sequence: TGTGCCAGCAGACCGGACAGGGGCACTCAGCCCCAGCATTTT. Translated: CASRPDRGTQPQHF.

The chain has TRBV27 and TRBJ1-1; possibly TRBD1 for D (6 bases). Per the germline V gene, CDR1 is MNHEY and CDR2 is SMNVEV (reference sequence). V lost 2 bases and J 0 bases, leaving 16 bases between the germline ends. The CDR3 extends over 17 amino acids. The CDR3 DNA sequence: TGTGCCAGCAGTTTAACTAGGACAGCACAGCTGAACACTGAAGCTTTCTTT. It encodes CASSLTRTAQLNTEAFF.

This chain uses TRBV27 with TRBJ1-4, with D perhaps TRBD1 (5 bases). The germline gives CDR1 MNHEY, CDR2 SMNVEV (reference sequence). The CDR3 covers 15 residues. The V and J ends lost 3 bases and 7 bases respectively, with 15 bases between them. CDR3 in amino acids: CASSFFSGNLEKLFF. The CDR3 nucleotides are TGTGCCAGCAGTTTTTTTTCAGGGAACCTTGAAAAACTGTTTTTT.